This TCR beta chain is drawn from a study of blood T cell repertoires in COVID-19. Study in general: Specimens from acute and convalescent COVID-19 originated in the United States, Italy and Spain. PBMCs, B-cell-depleted T cells, or T cells were the source of the cDNA or gDNA that made up the material.

Original processing notes: Reference gene primer amplification yielded estimated nucleated cell counts. Using immunoSEQ multiplex PCR, the repertoire was profiled, and TCRdb retains in-frame clones only, with some absent. V, J and clone size were drawn from that table, and D and trimming were deduced from the DNA. This sample yields roughly 220,000 clones, of which roughly 81% are seen a single time; roughly 7.4% belongs to the top ten. The germline gives CDR1 LGHDT, CDR2 YNNKEL (reference sequence). This CDR3 comprises 14 residues. V was cut by 2 bases and J by 0 bases, with 6 bases left in between. Patients at the Seattle site were enrolled during active infection and followed longitudinally.

The specimen was peripheral blood. The chain recombines TRBV3-1 (or the pseudogene TRBV3-2) with TRBJ2-3; D might be TRBD1 (6 bases). The sequence derives from a woman older than 75 with COVID-19, enrolled during active disease. CDR3 region: CASSQRGSTDTQYF. CDR3 DNA sequence: TGTGCCAGCAGCCAAAGGGGGAGCACAGATACGCAGTATTTT.